This T cell receptor beta chain stems from a study of tumor and adjacent non-tumor tissue in lung cancer. Across the study: There were about twelve adenocarcinoma, a couple of squamous cell carcinoma and 1 small cell lung cancer cases. Points from the study as a whole: Tumor tissue had significantly higher TCR diversity than normal lung.

This clonotype is a singleton in its sample. Antigen specificity is unknown. The junction departs from germline at one end; a sequencing error may be responsible. The template was RNA from unsorted bulk tissue. A modified ARM-PCR protocol with three rounds of nested PCR amplified TCRbeta. Each CDR3 protein gets one entry after TCRdb re-called the multiplex PCR reads with MiXCR. The sample includes about 93,000 distinct CDR3 sequences, roughly three fifths of them seen just once. The CDR3 is 16 amino acids. The V gene's germline CDR1 is SGHAT and CDR2 FQNNGV. Sequenced input: lung tumor tissue. The source of this sequence is a man in his sixties or seventies with non-small cell lung cancer. The J gene is TRBJ1-3, the V gene TRBV11-2, with 8 bases identical to TRBD1. The CDR3 region is CARGPLRQGAGNAIYF. The CDR3 bases are TGTGCCAGAGGCCCTCTCCGCCAGGGGGCCGGAAACGCCATATATTTT.